This section outlines one T cell receptor (beta chain) sequence together with its context. Its antigen is not identified. Together with a sample-barcoded 5' primer, a J-beta primer mix was included in a second PCR lasting about 6 to 11 cycles. MiXCR was run by TCRdb on the 5' RACE reads, yielding one entry per CDR3 protein. This sample carries 700,000 to 900,000 distinct CDR3 sequences, around half of them seen once, and the ten largest clones take approximately 41%. The sample is drawn from a study of blood T cells in healthy people across ages. The study's findings and limits: Long-lived donors had more naive CD4+ cells and higher diversity than aged donors. Older age coincided with a roughly linear decline in TCR beta diversity per million T cells.

Every sample gave at least 5.5 micrograms of total RNA when it was extracted. The CDR3 length is 15 residues. The clonotype was recovered from a man older than 75 in good health. Sequences were obtained from blood. The chain is built from TRBV21-1 and TRBJ2-7; the DNA was not used to check the table's D call, TRBD2. TRBV21-1 is reported as a pseudogene. In DNA, the CDR3 is TGTGCCAGCAGCAGCAGGGGACTAGCGACCTGCGAGCAGTACTTC. It specifies CASSSRGLATCEQYF.